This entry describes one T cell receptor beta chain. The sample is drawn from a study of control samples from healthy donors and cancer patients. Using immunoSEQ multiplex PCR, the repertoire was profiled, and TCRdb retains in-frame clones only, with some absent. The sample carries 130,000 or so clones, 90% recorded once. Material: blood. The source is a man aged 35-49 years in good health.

CDR3 coding DNA: TGTGCCAGCAGCTCCGCGGGGGGCACGCAGTATTTT. This translates into CASSSAGGTQYF. The chain joins TRBV7-3 to TRBJ2-3; 8 bases fit TRBD2. CDR1 is SGHTA, CDR2 FQGTGA, per germline. CDR3 length: 12 amino acids. V lost 4 bases to trimming and J lost 9 bases; unmatched junction nucleotides: 3. Complete variable domain (other parts from reference TRBV7-3 and TRBJ2-3): GAGVSQTPSNKVTEKGKYVELRCDPISGHTALYWYRQSLGQGPEFLIYFQGTGAADDSGLPNDRFFAVRPEGSVSTLKIQRTERGDSAVYLCASSSAGGTQYFGPGTRLTVL.